The sequence of this TCR beta chain was determined in a study of a mutant IDH1 vaccine in newly diagnosed glioma. Study summary: Mean patient age was about 40 years; around 60% were male and about 40% female. The earlier regimen, radiotherapy, temozolomide, or both, was most often both.

Clones were read by immunoSEQ multiplex PCR, and TCRdb kept only the in-frame ones, dropping some. The table includes 25,000 to 30,000 clones, around 80% detected once. Time point meaning: week 35, safety follow-up. Every single dose of the vaccine, 300 ug of mutant IDH1 20-mer peptide, came with topical imiquimod. On this clone itself: Antigen specificity is unknown.

Study-wide findings and caveats: Vaccination induced immune responses in 85% to 95% of patients.

This CDR3 is 16 amino acids long. Looked up from germline, CDR1 is MGHRA and CDR2 is YSYEKL. Germline trimming cut 4 bases from V and 4 bases from J; bases unmatched to any gene: 9. Sequencing was performed on PBMCs, taken from a glioma patient whose treatment included an IDH1 peptide vaccine. The chain links TRBV4-1 to TRBJ1-5; 8 bases match TRBD1. This clonotype originated in a middle-aged man with glioma. CDR3 protein: CASSRGGQGSNQPQHF. The CDR3 region has the DNA TGCGCCAGCAGCCGCGGCGGACAGGGATCAAATCAGCCCCAGCATTTT.